This passage covers 18 T cell receptor beta chains from one sample sequenced in a study of T cells after yellow fever vaccination. Each CDR3 protein gets one entry after TCRdb re-called the 5' RACE reads with MiXCR. Among 250,000 to 350,000 distinct CDR3 sequences listed, around 8.6% were seen once. Specimen: CD4+ T cells sorted from PBMCs, collected 5 days after the yellow fever booster vaccination. All receptors come from a man aged 18 to 35 who received the YFV17D yellow fever vaccine.

J is TRBJ1-5 and V is TRBV24-1; D is uncertain. Germline loops: CDR1 KGHDR, CDR2 SFDVKD. The V end lost 9 bases, the J end lost 4 bases, and 9 bases lay between the germline ends. The CDR3 has 12 amino acids. CDR3 in DNA: TGTGCCACCCAACAGCGGAATCAGCCCCAGCATTTT. Encoded protein: CATQQRNQPQHF.

This clonotype qualifies as medium-sized. V and J are TRBV2 and TRBJ2-7, with TRBD1 as a possible D gene (7 bases). V dropped 7 bases and J dropped 4 bases, with 17 bases sitting between them. CDR1 is SNHLY, CDR2 FYNNEI, per germline. The CDR3 extends over 14 amino acids. CDR3 loop: CASTQGGHLYEQYF. The CDR3 DNA follows: TGTGCCAGCACTCAGGGGGGACACCTATACGAGCAGTACTTC.

This clonotype was observed a handful of times. This CDR3 reads CASSGDRVSAQPQHF. CDR3 DNA: TGCGCCAGCAGCGGGGACAGGGTCTCGGCGCAGCCCCAGCATTTT. V and J are TRBV5-1 and TRBJ1-5; 9 bases fit TRBD1. J lost 7 bases, V lost 4 bases, and 9 bases had no gene match. Germline V gives CDR1 SGHRS, CDR2 YFSETQ. The CDR3 is made up of 15 amino acids. The variable domain in full, with the rest retrieved from reference TRBV5-1 and TRBJ1-5, is KAGVTQTPRYLIKTRGQQVTLSCSPISGHRSVSWYQQTPGQGLQFLFEYFSETQRNKGNFPGRFSGRQFSNSRSEMNVSTLELGDSALYLCASSGDRVSAQPQHFGDGTRLSIL.

This clonotype has a handful of counts. The chain carries TRBV30 and TRBJ1-3, with D unclear. The CDR3 runs 13 residues. Trimming shortened V by 8 bases and J by 3 bases, and 14 bases separated the two germline ends. The germline gives CDR1 GTSNPN, CDR2 SVGIG (reference sequence). As DNA, the CDR3 is TGTGCCCGCCAGGTGTTGGGTGGAAACACCATATATTTT. Translated, it gives CARQVLGGNTIYF.

There are a few counts of this clonotype. The genes are TRBV19 and TRBJ1-2; no reliable D call. Trimming cost V 9 bases and J 2 bases, with 13 bases left between them. The CDR3 extends over 13 amino acids. Germline assignment: CDR1 LNHDA and CDR2 SQIVND (reference sequence). CDR3: CASTPGGNYGYTF. The DNA for the CDR3 is TGTGCCAGCACCCCCGGAGGGAACTATGGCTACACCTTC.

V is TRBV7-2 and J is TRBJ1-1; D perhaps matches TRBD1 (5 bases). V shed 3 bases and J shed 11 bases, with 13 bases lying between them. Germline V gene lookup returns CDR1 SGHTA and CDR2 FQGNSA. The CDR3 extends over 12 amino acids. The CDR3 protein is CASSLDGAGAFF. The CDR3 DNA reads TGTGCCAGCAGCTTGGACGGGGCAGGGGCTTTCTTT.

This sequence joins TRBV15 and TRBJ2-2, with 9 positions matching TRBD1. Germline V gene lookup returns CDR1 LNHNV and CDR2 YYDKDF (reference sequence). The CDR3 has 16 amino acids. J gave up 3 bases and V 4 bases, and 6 bases lay outside the gene matches. DNA for the CDR3: TGTGCCACCAGCAAGGGACAGGGAGGTGACACCGGGGAGCTGTTTTTT. Amino acids: CATSKGQGGDTGELFF. Drawing the rest from reference TRBV15 and TRBJ2-2, the complete variable domain is DAMVIQNPRYQVTQFGKPVTLSCSQTLNHNVMYWYQQKSSQAPKLLFHYYDKDFNNEADTPDNFQSRRPNTSFCFLDIRSPGLGDTAMYLCATSKGQGGDTGELFFGEGSRLTVL.

This clonotype was counted many times. The genes are TRBV20-1 and TRBJ2-3, with D unclear. The CDR3 has 15 residues. Looked up from germline, CDR1 is DFQATT and CDR2 is SNEGSKA (reference sequence). With 0 bases removed from V and 1 base from J, the gap between germline ends came to 11 bases. This CDR3 is CSARDPGHGTDTQYF. In DNA, the CDR3 is TGCAGTGCTAGAGATCCAGGCCACGGCACAGATACGCAGTATTTT.

This chain links TRBV4-2 with TRBJ1-1; D is ambiguous. The V end lost 2 bases, the J end lost 1 base, and 8 bases lay between the germline ends. This CDR3 is built from 14 residues. The germline CDR1 and CDR2 sequences are LGHNA and YNFKEQ. For the CDR3, the DNA is TGTGCCAGCAGCCAACTAGACAAGAACACTGAAGCTTTCTTT. Translation: CASSQLDKNTEAFF.

As regards this clonotype: Being one base from a much bigger clone, this may be a read error. The chain employs TRBV10-3 and TRBJ2-2; D unresolved. The V gene's germline CDR1 is ENHRY and CDR2 SYGVKD. The CDR3 extends over 14 amino acids. The CDR3 DNA sequence: TGTGCCACCAGTGGCTTGGGGAACACCGGGGAGCTGTTTTTT. Its protein product is CATSGLGNTGELFF.

The sample holds a few counts of this clonotype. The rearrangement joins TRBV4-2 to TRBJ2-1; 16 nucleotides match TRBD2. The germline CDR1 and CDR2 sequences are LGHNA and YNFKEQ. V was pared by 3 bases and J by 14 bases, with 16 bases of the junction left unmatched. The CDR3 has 18 residues. The CDR3 loop is CASSQIRLGTSGGAGKFF. The CDR3 DNA is TGTGCCAGCAGCCAGATAAGATTGGGGACTAGCGGGGGGGCTGGGAAGTTCTTC.

At least ten counts were recorded for this clonotype. The rearrangement links TRBV4-1 to TRBJ2-5, with TRBD1 matching 9 bases. The CDR3 length is 16 residues. Germline lookup yields CDR1 MGHRA and CDR2 YSYEKL. V lost 3 bases to trimming and J lost 2 bases; unmatched junction nucleotides: 7. CDR3 residues: CASSHLGQGPQETQYF. CDR3 nucleotides: TGCGCCAGCAGCCACCTTGGACAGGGGCCGCAAGAGACCCAGTACTTC.

This clonotype turned up a few times. The gene calls are TRBV4-3 and TRBJ2-6, with TRBD2 matching over 7 bases. Germline V lookup: CDR1 LGHNA, CDR2 YSLEER. This CDR3 comprises 16 residues. With 4 bases clipped from V and 1 base from J, the junction kept 4 bases outside the gene matches. Here the CDR3 DNA reads TGCGCCAGCAGCCTCAAGGGAGGGTCTGGGGCCAACGTCCTGACTTTC. Its protein product is CASSLKGGSGANVLTF.

The rearrangement uses TRBV12-3 or TRBV12-4 and TRBJ1-5; weak D call: TRBD1 (6 bases). This CDR3 has 13 residues. Deletions cut 5 bases from V and 6 bases from J, with 11 bases between. The CDR3 sequence: CASSPYRVQPQHF. CDR3 nucleotides: TGTGCCAGCAGTCCCTACAGGGTTCAGCCCCAGCATTTT.

V usage is TRBV6-1 and J usage is TRBJ1-2; 7 nucleotides align to TRBD1. The length of the CDR3 is 14 residues. Trimming at V came to 6 bases and at J to 6 bases, leaving 10 bases not matched to a gene. CDR1 and CDR2 (germline): MNHNS, SASEGT. DNA of the CDR3: TGTGCCAGCAGGATGGACAGGCAACGGGATGGCTACACCTTC. Protein product: CASRMDRQRDGYTF.

This clonotype has ten or more counts. The chain recombines TRBV7-2 with TRBJ2-5; TRBD2 might be the D (6 bases). The CDR3 sequence is 14 residues long. The V gene lost 6 bases and the J gene lost 1 base, with 12 bases spanning the gap. CDR1 and CDR2 from the germline V gene are SGHTA and FQGNSA. The CDR3 sequence is CASSFGGVQETQYF. The DNA of the CDR3 is TGTGCCAGCAGTTTTGGCGGGGTCCAAGAGACCCAGTACTTC.

In its sample, this clonotype was seen many times. The chain has TRBV12-3 or TRBV12-4 and TRBJ1-1; tentative D call: TRBD1 (6 bases). Trimming took 6 bases from V and 1 from J, leaving 15 bases between them. The CDR3 is 15 amino acids. This CDR3 reads CASRRNRQANTEAFF. CDR3 nucleotide sequence: TGTGCCAGCAGGCGTAACAGACAGGCGAACACTGAAGCTTTCTTT.

This rearrangement joins TRBV20-1 to TRBJ1-2; unclear D gene. Trimming took off 2 bases at V and 7 bases at J, with 5 bases between the two ends. This CDR3 spans 10 amino acids. Germline assignment: CDR1 DFQATT and CDR2 SNEGSKA (reference sequence). In DNA, the CDR3 is TGCAGTGCTAGACCGGCTGGCTACACCTTC. Residues: CSARPAGYTF.